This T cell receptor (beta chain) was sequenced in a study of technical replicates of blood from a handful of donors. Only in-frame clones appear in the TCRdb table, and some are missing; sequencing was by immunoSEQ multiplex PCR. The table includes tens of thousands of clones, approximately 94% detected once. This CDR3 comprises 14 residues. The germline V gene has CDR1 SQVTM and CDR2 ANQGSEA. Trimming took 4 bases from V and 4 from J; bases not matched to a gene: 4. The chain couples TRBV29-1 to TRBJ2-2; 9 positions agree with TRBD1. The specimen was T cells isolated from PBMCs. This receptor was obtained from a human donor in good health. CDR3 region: CSVGLTGGTGELFF. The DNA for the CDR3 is TGCAGCGTTGGGTTGACAGGGGGCACCGGGGAGCTGTTTTTT.